Below are 9 T cell receptor beta chains sequenced from a single sample in a study of blood T cell repertoires in COVID-19. Data came from immunoSEQ multiplex PCR; TCRdb stores just in-frame clones and leaves some out. The data contain about 260,000 clones, 75% to 90% of them singletons. The sample taken for sequencing was PBMCs or T cells enriched from blood (not recorded which). The receptors stem from a man aged 45-65 years who had been exposed to COVID-19.

The V call is TRBV9, the J call TRBJ1-1; D is unclear. The CDR3 totals 14 residues. Germline CDR1 SGDLS, CDR2 YYNGEE. V dropped 0 bases and J dropped 1 base, with 7 bases sitting between them. The CDR3 region has the DNA TGTGCCAGCAGCGTAGACAACAGGAACACTGAAGCTTTCTTT. It specifies CASSVDNRNTEAFF.

The chain joins TRBV30 to TRBJ1-5; TRBD1 is a possible D gene (6 bases). Germline lookup yields CDR1 GTSNPN and CDR2 SVGIG (reference sequence). The CDR3 has 14 residues. Trimming shortened V by 1 base and J by 6 bases, and 13 bases separated the two germline ends. CDR3 region: CAWSATGLGQPQHF. The CDR3 DNA is TGTGCCTGGAGTGCAACAGGGTTGGGTCAGCCCCAGCATTTT.

The chain joins TRBV6-5 to TRBJ1-5, with D hard to call. The V and J ends lost 7 bases and 6 bases respectively, with 7 bases between them. The CDR3 runs 11 residues. Germline-derived CDR1 and CDR2 are MNHEY and SVGAGI. CDR3 region: CASTEFQPQHF. CDR3 bases: TGTGCCAGCACAGAATTTCAGCCCCAGCATTTT.

Remarks on this clone: At one of its ends the junction is not consistent with the germline gene, which may arise from a read error. This chain links TRBV7-7 with TRBJ2-5; tentatively, D is TRBD1 (6 bases). The CDR3 length is 16 residues. Looked up from germline, CDR1 is SSHAT and CDR2 is FNYEAQ (reference sequence). Here the CDR3 reads CASSQSPQGTQETQYF. The CDR3 DNA follows: TGTGCTAGCAGCCAGTCTCCTCAGGGGACCCAAGAGACCCAGTACTTC.

The chain links TRBV11-3 to TRBJ2-3; no firm D call. This CDR3 is built from 12 residues. V dropped 4 bases and J dropped 0 bases, with 2 bases sitting between them. Germline-derived CDR1 and CDR2 are SGHNT and YENEEA. CDR3 amino acids: CASSSSTDTQYF. DNA of the CDR3: TGTGCCAGCAGCTCTAGCACAGATACGCAGTATTTT.

This chain links TRBV5-1 with TRBJ1-6; D ambiguous. Deletions cut 1 base from V and 10 bases from J, with 18 bases between. The CDR3 sequence is 16 residues long. Per germline, CDR1 SGHRS and CDR2 YFSETQ. The CDR3 DNA reads as TGCGCCAGCAGCTTGAGTCCACCAGCTATCGGGTCACCCCTCCACTTT. Translating it yields CASSLSPPAIGSPLHF.

Ten or more counts support this clone. The gene calls are TRBV9 and TRBJ1-6, with D tentatively TRBD1 (5 bases). There are 15 residues in the CDR3. CDR1 SGDLS and CDR2 YYNGEE come from the germline V gene. V lost 3 bases, J lost 5 bases, and 12 bases lay in between. The CDR3 bases are TGTGCCAGCAGCGGTTGGGTAGGGGATAATTCACCCCTCCACTTT. This codes for CASSGWVGDNSPLHF.

V and J are TRBV5-1 and TRBJ2-5; perhaps TRBD2 as D (6 bases). V lost 4 bases, J lost 1 base, and 14 bases lay in between. CDR3 size: 15 residues. CDR1 and CDR2 from the germline V gene are SGHRS and YFSETQ. CDR3 sequence reads: CASSATGTLQETQYF. The CDR3 DNA follows: TGCGCCAGCAGCGCAACCGGGACTCTCCAAGAGACCCAGTACTTC.

J is TRBJ1-1 and V is TRBV10-2, with 10 bases matching TRBD1. This CDR3 region has 14 residues. J lost 5 bases, V lost 6 bases, and 6 bases had no gene match. The germline CDR1 and CDR2 sequences are WSHSY and SAAADI. The CDR3 is CASSETGGETEAFF. The CDR3 DNA reads TGCGCCAGCAGCGAGACAGGGGGCGAGACTGAAGCTTTCTTT.